This T cell receptor beta chain came from a study of blood T cell repertoires in COVID-19. Whole-study context: Some COVID-19 samples were acute and others convalescent; all came from the United States, Italy and Spain. T cells, B-cell-depleted T cells, or PBMCs provided the cDNA or gDNA that served as material.

The length of the CDR3 is 21 residues. V gave up 4 bases and J gave up 0 bases, with 28 bases separating them. In the original workflow: Nucleated cell number was recorded as an estimate derived from reference gene primer amplification. Using immunoSEQ multiplex PCR, the repertoire was profiled, and TCRdb retains in-frame clones only, with some absent. The DNA was the basis for D and trimming; V, J and clone size are from that table. The sample contains 150,000 to 200,000 clones, about nine tenths of which appear only once. The sequence came from a young man with COVID-19, enrolled during active disease. The sample was peripheral blood. V is TRBV23-1 and J is TRBJ2-4; D is possibly TRBD1 (5 bases). TRBV23-1 qualifies as an ORF whose function is uncertain. Written as DNA, the CDR3 is TGCGCCAGCAGTCGCCGCCGCACAGGCCTCCGAATCCCACTAGCCAAAAACATTCAGTACTTC. It is translated as CASSRRRTGLRIPLAKNIQYF.